This TCR beta chain originates from a study of cytomegalovirus exposure and HLA in healthy donors. PCR was performed using 60 Vbeta and 13 Jbeta primers. Here immunoSEQ multiplex PCR was the method, and the copy in TCRdb shows in-frame clones only, minus some. Of about 230,000 clones in the sample, approximately 82% are singletons; the top ten hold 0.5% to 0.7%. V was clipped by 5 bases and J by 4 bases; unmatched bases: 2. This CDR3 region has 14 residues. CDR1 is MNHEY and CDR2 is SVGAGI in the germline V gene. This clone was counted only a few times. As yet, its antigen is unknown. Study-wide results and limits: It was assumed in the presence/absence analyses that sequencing depth was roughly uniform across donors. In a later analysis, HLA-associated beta chains showed higher expansion and lower generation probabilities than comparable chains.

Material: PBMCs. This receptor was obtained from a woman aged 40 to 50 in good health and CMV-seronegative. The J gene is TRBJ2-7, the V gene TRBV6-5; 13 nucleotides agree with TRBD2. For the CDR3, the DNA is TGTGCCAGCAGTAGGACTAGCGGGGGTTACGAGCAGTACTTC. It is translated as CASSRTSGGYEQYF.